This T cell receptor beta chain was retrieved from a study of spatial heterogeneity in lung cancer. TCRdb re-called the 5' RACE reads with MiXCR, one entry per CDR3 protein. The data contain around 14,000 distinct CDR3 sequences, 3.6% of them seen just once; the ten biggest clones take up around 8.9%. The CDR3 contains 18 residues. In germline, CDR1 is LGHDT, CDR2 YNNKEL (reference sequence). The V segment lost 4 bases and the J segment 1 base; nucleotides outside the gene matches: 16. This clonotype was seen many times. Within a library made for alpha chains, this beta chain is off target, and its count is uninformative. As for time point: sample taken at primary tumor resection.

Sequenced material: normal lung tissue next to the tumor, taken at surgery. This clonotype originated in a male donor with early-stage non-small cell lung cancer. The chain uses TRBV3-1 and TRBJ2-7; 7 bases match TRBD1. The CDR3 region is CASSPPVAAGTVSYEQYF. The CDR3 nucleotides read TGTGCCAGCAGCCCCCCCGTCGCGGCCGGGACAGTGTCCTACGAGCAGTACTTC.